One sample yielded the 31 T cell receptor beta chains listed below, sequenced in a study of cytomegalovirus exposure and HLA in healthy donors. Vbeta (60) and Jbeta (13) primers were used in the PCR. TCRdb keeps only in-frame clones here, not all; method: immunoSEQ multiplex PCR. The table has about 120,000 clones, roughly 70% seen once. Sequencing input: PBMCs. These receptors were taken from a woman aged 40-49 years in good health and CMV-seropositive.

This chain links TRBV6-6 with TRBJ2-7; D perhaps matches TRBD1 (6 bases). Germline V CDR1 and CDR2: MNHNY, SVGAGI (reference sequence). This CDR3 is built from 14 residues. The ends were cut back, 5 bases at V and 5 bases at J, with 16 bases in the middle. CDR3 sequence reads: CASSTPRGRDEQYF. DNA of the CDR3: TGTGCCAGCAGTACGCCCAGGGGAAGGGACGAGCAGTACTTC.

V gene TRBV2 combines with J gene TRBJ2-1, with D perhaps TRBD1 (6 bases). This CDR3 region has 14 residues. Germline CDR1 SNHLY, CDR2 FYNNEI. The V end was cut by 6 bases, the J end by 2 bases, with 11 bases between. CDR3 protein: CASRWTETYNEQFF. CDR3 nucleotide sequence: TGTGCCAGCAGGTGGACAGAGACCTACAATGAGCAGTTCTTC.

The chain couples TRBV4-2 to TRBJ1-2, with D perhaps matching TRBD1 (5 bases). Germline-derived CDR1 and CDR2 are LGHNA and YNFKEQ. Trimming pared 3 bases from V and 4 bases from J, leaving 15 bases between. The CDR3 is made up of 15 amino acids. CDR3 residues: CASSQVRGMGYGYTF. The CDR3, as DNA: TGTGCCAGCAGCCAGGTCCGGGGGATGGGCTATGGCTACACCTTC.

This clone was seen just once. The V call is TRBV6-6, the J call TRBJ1-1, with D hard to call. The length of the CDR3 is 10 residues. V shed 9 bases and J shed 8 bases, with 10 bases lying between them. Germline assignment: CDR1 MNHNY and CDR2 SVGAGI (reference sequence). CDR3: CASRGNEAFF. The CDR3 bases are TGTGCCAGTAGAGGCAACGAAGCTTTCTTT.

The chain employs TRBV7-9 and TRBJ2-1; 9 nucleotides line up with TRBD1. V shed 6 bases and J 1 base; nucleotides not matched to a gene: 7. The germline V gene encodes CDR1 SEHNR and CDR2 FQNEAQ (reference sequence). This CDR3 has 16 amino acids. DNA for the CDR3: TGTGCCAGCAGGCCCCGACAGGGGGAGTCCTACAATGAGCAGTTCTTC. It codes for CASRPRQGESYNEQFF.

The chain employs TRBV7-2 and TRBJ2-3; the match to TRBD2 covers 12 bases. The germline gives CDR1 SGHTA, CDR2 FQGNSA. The CDR3 covers 17 residues. The ends lost 6 bases at V and 2 bases at J; junction bases unmatched: 9. In DNA, the CDR3 is TGTGCCAGCAGTAGACTAGCGGGAGCTTTTCCCACAGATACGCAGTATTTT. As protein: CASSRLAGAFPTDTQYF.

The chain has TRBV2 and TRBJ1-6, with TRBD1 matching over 8 bases. In germline, CDR1 is SNHLY, CDR2 FYNNEI. V gave up 7 bases and J gave up 6 bases; unmatched junction bases: 8. The CDR3 runs 15 residues. The CDR3 reads CASTGAGGRNSPLHF. The CDR3 DNA is TGTGCCAGCACGGGGGCAGGGGGCCGTAATTCACCCCTCCACTTT.

The CDR3 nucleotides are TGTGCCAGCTCAAAGGACGGACAGGGCTCCTACAATGAGCAGTTCTTC. Translated, it gives CASSKDGQGSYNEQFF. The chain combines TRBV21-1 with TRBJ2-1; the table's D call, TRBD1, was not checked against the DNA. TRBV21-1 has pseudogene status. This CDR3 comprises 16 residues.

The CDR3 sequence is CASSLDRANEQFF. The DNA of the CDR3 is TGTGCCAGCAGCTTAGACAGGGCCAATGAGCAGTTCTTC. The chain combines TRBV7-2 with TRBJ2-1, with D perhaps matching TRBD1 (6 bases). The CDR3 contains 13 residues. V was pared by 1 base and J by 6 bases, with 7 bases between. In germline, CDR1 is SGHTA, CDR2 FQGNSA.

This clone was detected once. One junction end disagrees with the germline gene, perhaps due to a read error. The chain couples TRBV7-3 to TRBJ1-1; 7 bases align to TRBD1. The CDR3 is 13 residues long. Germline CDR1 is SGHTA and CDR2 is FQGTGA. The CDR3 reads CASSLQGNSEAFF. The CDR3 DNA reads TGTGCCAGCAGCCTACAGGGGAACTCTGAAGCTTTCTTT. Full variable domain (remainder filled in from reference TRBV7-3 and TRBJ1-1): GAGVSQTPSNKVTEKGKYVELRCDPISGHTALYWYRQSLGQGPEFLIYFQGTGAADDSGLPNDRFFAVRPEGSVSTLKIQRTERGDSAVYLCASSLQGNSEAFFGQGTRLTVV.

The rearrangement joins TRBV7-2 to TRBJ2-6, with D hard to call. The ends were cut back, 1 base at V and 5 bases at J, with 6 bases in the middle. CDR3 length: 14 amino acids. Germline values: CDR1 SGHTA, CDR2 FQGNSA. This chain's CDR3 is CASSLDRWANVLTF. The CDR3 bases are TGTGCCAGCAGCTTAGATCGGTGGGCCAACGTCCTGACTTTC.

The genes are TRBV5-8 and TRBJ1-6, with D maybe TRBD1 (6 bases). Germline V gives CDR1 SGHTS, CDR2 YDEGEE. V dropped 0 bases and J dropped 2 bases, with 9 bases sitting between them. The CDR3 consists of 16 residues. In DNA, the CDR3 is TGTGCCAGCAGCTTGGAACGGGACACCTATAATTCACCCCTCCACTTT. This encodes CASSLERDTYNSPLHF. The full variable domain, its missing parts supplied by reference TRBV5-8 and TRBJ1-6, is EAGVTQSPTHLIKTRGQQATLRCSPISGHTSVYWYQQALGLGLQFLLWYDEGEERNRGNFPPRFSGRQFPNYSSELNVNALELEDSALYLCASSLERDTYNSPLHFGNGTRLTVT.

This sequence joins TRBV11-2 and TRBJ1-5; TRBD1 aligns across 9 bases. Germline V gene sequence: CDR1 SGHAT, CDR2 FQNNGV. The CDR3 extends over 17 amino acids. J lost 4 bases, V lost 2 bases, and 9 bases had no gene match. CDR3 amino acids: CASSLLGTGRRNQPQHF. As DNA, the CDR3 is TGTGCCAGCAGCTTACTCGGGACAGGGAGGAGAAATCAGCCCCAGCATTTT. Variable domain in full (rest from reference TRBV11-2 and TRBJ1-5): EAGVAQSPRYKIIEKRQSVAFWCNPISGHATLYWYQQILGQGPKLLIQFQNNGVVDDSQLPKDRFSAERLKGVDSTLKIQPAKLEDSAVYLCASSLLGTGRRNQPQHFGDGTRLSIL.

CDR3: CASGHPGLLITF. CDR3 sequence (DNA): TGTGCTAGTGGCCACCCGGGACTCCTCATCACCTTC. The genes are TRBV12-5 and TRBJ1-2; tentatively, D is TRBD1 (5 bases). The V and J ends lost 6 bases and 13 bases respectively, with 18 bases between them. The CDR3 totals 12 residues. Germline CDR1 LGHNT, CDR2 FRNRAP. Drawing the rest from reference TRBV12-5 and TRBJ1-2, the complete variable domain is DARVTQTPRHKVTEMGQEVTMRCQPILGHNTVFWYRQTMMQGLELLAYFRNRAPLDDSGMPKDRFSAEMPDATLATLKIQPSEPRDSAVYFCASGHPGLLITFGSGTRLTVV.

This clone was observed a handful of times. The V call is TRBV28, the J call TRBJ2-7; 8 bases align to TRBD1. This CDR3 region has 16 residues. Losses at the gene ends were 4 bases for V and 0 bases for J; bases not matched to a gene: 8. In germline, CDR1 is MDHEN, CDR2 SYDVKM. In nucleotides, the CDR3 is TGTGCCAGCAGTTCAGCCGGGACAGGTAGCTCCTACGAGCAGTACTTC. This sequence encodes CASSSAGTGSSYEQYF. The variable domain in full, completed from reference TRBV28 and TRBJ2-7, reads DVKVTQSSRYLVKRTGEKVFLECVQDMDHENMFWYRQDPGLGLRLIYFSYDVKMKEKGDIPEGYSVSREKKERFSLILESASTNQTSMYLCASSSAGTGSSYEQYFGPGTRLTVT.

This chain uses TRBV10-3 with TRBJ2-3; the D gene is possibly TRBD1 (6 bases). Trimming removed 10 bases at V and 0 bases at J, with 14 bases between. Per germline, CDR1 ENHRY and CDR2 SYGVKD. The CDR3 sequence is 14 residues long. This CDR3 reads CATLTGSSTDTQYF. CDR3 in DNA: TGTGCCACTCTGACAGGCAGCAGCACAGATACGCAGTATTTT.

The CDR3 protein is CASSLGTAVLYGYTF. The CDR3 nucleotides read TGTGCCAGCAGCTTGGGGACAGCGGTGCTCTATGGCTACACCTTC. The chain recombines TRBV5-5 with TRBJ1-2, with a tentative D call TRBD1 (6 bases). Trimming shortened V by 0 bases and J by 4 bases, and 13 bases separated the two germline ends. The CDR3 is 15 amino acids. From germline, CDR1 is SGHKS and CDR2 YYEKEE (reference sequence).

The V gene is TRBV6-4, the J gene TRBJ2-7, with D possibly matching TRBD2 (5 bases). The V end was cut by 8 bases, the J end by 0 bases, with 29 bases between. This CDR3 contains 19 residues. In germline, CDR1 is MRHNA, CDR2 SNTAGT. The CDR3 DNA reads TGTGCCAGCCTTACCTTTCGTGAGCGGCTTTTGATTAGCTCCTACGAGCAGTACTTC. This translates into CASLTFRERLLISSYEQYF.

The chain combines TRBV7-8 with TRBJ2-1; unclear D gene. CDR1 is SGHVS and CDR2 is FQNEAQ in the germline V gene. V lost 2 bases and J lost 6, with 11 bases in between. This CDR3 contains 14 residues. CDR3 amino acids: CASSLFEVANEQFF. The CDR3 DNA is TGTGCCAGCAGCTTATTCGAGGTGGCCAATGAGCAGTTCTTC. Using reference TRBV7-8 and TRBJ2-1 for the parts outside the CDR3, the full variable domain is GAGVSQSPRYKVAKRGQDVALRCDPISGHVSLFWYQQALGQGPEFLTYFQNEAQLDKSGLPSDRFFAERPEGSVSTLKIQRTQQEDSAVYLCASSLFEVANEQFFGPGTRLTVL.

The V gene is TRBV5-1, the J gene TRBJ2-7; TRBD1 agrees at 10 bases. Per the germline V gene, CDR1 is SGHRS and CDR2 is YFSETQ. The CDR3 consists of 15 residues. Unmatched junction bases numbered 3, after V lost 0 bases and J lost 3 bases. CDR3 loop: CASSLVGTGVYEQYF. DNA of the CDR3: TGCGCCAGCAGCTTGGTTGGGACAGGGGTCTACGAGCAGTACTTC.

This clone was detected only a few times. This rearrangement joins TRBV19 to TRBJ2-5, with D possibly TRBD2 on 6 matching bases. The CDR3 spans 9 residues. The germline CDR1 and CDR2 sequences are LNHDA and SQIVND (reference sequence). Trimming removed 9 bases from V and 10 bases from J, with 9 bases in between. CDR3 DNA: TGTGCCAGGGAGGGCGACCAGTACTTC. Amino acids: CAREGDQYF.

The genes are TRBV6-5 and TRBJ1-1; no firm D call. This CDR3 spans 16 amino acids. Germline lookup yields CDR1 MNHEY and CDR2 SVGAGI. Trimming cost V 0 bases and J 5 bases, with 16 bases left between them. The DNA for the CDR3 is TGTGCCAGCAGTTACTCGCAGAAGGCCGGAGGGACTGAAGCTTTCTTT. Translating it yields CASSYSQKAGGTEAFF.

This clone has just one count. The rearrangement uses TRBV7-3 and TRBJ2-5; 13 nucleotides line up with TRBD2. Germline CDR1 is SGHTA and CDR2 is FQGTGA. The ends lost 4 bases at V and 5 bases at J; junction bases unmatched: 7. The CDR3 sequence is 16 residues long. CDR3 residues: CASSSGTSGVRETQYF. The CDR3 nucleotides read TGTGCCAGCAGCTCGGGGACTAGCGGGGTGCGGGAGACCCAGTACTTC.

The J gene is TRBJ1-3, the V gene TRBV19; a possible D gene is TRBD1 (5 bases). CDR3 length: 16 amino acids. The V gene's germline CDR1 is LNHDA and CDR2 SQIVND (reference sequence). Between the trimmed V and J ends, which lost 4 bases and 0 bases, there was a span of 13 bases. As DNA, the CDR3 is TGTGCCAGTAGTACCGTTGGGGCAGGCTCTGGAAACACCATATATTTT. This gives the protein CASSTVGAGSGNTIYF.

V is TRBV27 and J is TRBJ2-6; no clear D. Between the trimmed V and J ends, which lost 0 bases and 1 base, there was a span of 4 bases. CDR3 length: 15 amino acids. The germline CDR1 and CDR2 sequences are MNHEY and SMNVEV (reference sequence). This CDR3 is CASSLSPSGANVLTF. The CDR3 DNA reads as TGTGCCAGCAGTTTATCCCCATCTGGGGCCAACGTCCTGACTTTC. Based on the CDR3 plus reference TRBV27 and TRBJ2-6, the full variable domain is EAQVTQNPRYLITVTGKKLTVTCSQNMNHEYMSWYRQDPGLGLRQIYYSMNVEVTDKGDVPEGYKVSRKEKRNFPLILESPSPNQTSLYFCASSLSPSGANVLTFGAGSRLTVL.

The chain has TRBV7-2 and TRBJ1-5; D call uncertain. Germline V gene sequence: CDR1 SGHTA, CDR2 FQGNSA. This CDR3 contains 15 residues. V lost 5 bases, J lost 4 bases, and 15 bases lay in between. CDR3 region: CASSPGDGPNQPQHF. The CDR3 DNA reads TGTGCCAGCAGCCCGGGAGACGGACCAAATCAGCCCCAGCATTTT. Full variable domain (missing parts from reference TRBV7-2 and TRBJ1-5): GAGVSQSPSNKVTEKGKDVELRCDPISGHTALYWYRQSLGQGLEFLIYFQGNSAPDKSGLPSDRFSAERTGGSVSTLTIQRTQQEDSAVYLCASSPGDGPNQPQHFGDGTRLSIL.

This clone showed up just a few times. The DNA for the CDR3 is TGTGCCAGCACGCGGTTGAACGGCTACACCTTC. As protein: CASTRLNGYTF. The gene calls are TRBV9 and TRBJ1-2; no definite D call. This CDR3 has 11 residues. Germline CDR1 and CDR2: SGDLS and YYNGEE. The V end lost 6 bases, the J end lost 8 bases, and 11 bases lay between the germline ends. Full variable domain (rest looked up from reference TRBV9 and TRBJ1-2): DSGVTQTPKHLITATGQRVTLRCSPRSGDLSVYWYQQSLDQGLQFLIQYYNGEERAKGNILERFSAQQFPDLHSELNLSSLELGDSALYFCASTRLNGYTFGSGTRLTVV.

V usage is TRBV30 and J usage is TRBJ2-5, with 7 bases aligning to TRBD1. Germline CDR1 reads GTSNPN; CDR2 reads SVGIG (reference sequence). V lost 2 bases to trimming and J lost 0 bases; unmatched junction nucleotides: 6. This CDR3 is 15 amino acids long. This CDR3 reads CAWSPLDRDQETQYF. DNA for the CDR3: TGTGCCTGGAGTCCTTTAGACAGGGACCAAGAGACCCAGTACTTC.

V is TRBV29-1 and J is TRBJ2-1; the match to TRBD2 covers 10 bases. This CDR3 contains 13 residues. Germline V CDR1 and CDR2: SQVTM, ANQGSEA. J gave up 7 bases and V 4 bases, and 4 bases lay outside the gene matches. CDR3 loop: CSVGGTSVNEQFF. Here the CDR3 DNA reads TGCAGCGTTGGGGGGACTAGCGTGAATGAGCAGTTCTTC.

V gene TRBV5-1 combines with J gene TRBJ2-1; TRBD2 is a possible D gene (6 bases). The germline gives CDR1 SGHRS, CDR2 YFSETQ. The CDR3 contains 15 residues. V was cut by 2 bases and J by 2 bases, with 11 bases left in between. CDR3 in amino acids: CASSFMWEAYNEQFF. In DNA, the CDR3 is TGCGCCAGCAGCTTTATGTGGGAGGCCTACAATGAGCAGTTCTTC.

The chain combines TRBV6-1 with TRBJ1-2; no firm D call. CDR1 and CDR2 from the germline V gene are MNHNS and SASEGT. The CDR3 is 15 amino acids. Trimming took off 0 bases at V and 4 bases at J, with 12 bases between the two ends. The CDR3 is CASSEAGRMSYGYTF. The DNA for the CDR3 is TGTGCCAGCAGTGAAGCTGGCAGGATGTCCTATGGCTACACCTTC.